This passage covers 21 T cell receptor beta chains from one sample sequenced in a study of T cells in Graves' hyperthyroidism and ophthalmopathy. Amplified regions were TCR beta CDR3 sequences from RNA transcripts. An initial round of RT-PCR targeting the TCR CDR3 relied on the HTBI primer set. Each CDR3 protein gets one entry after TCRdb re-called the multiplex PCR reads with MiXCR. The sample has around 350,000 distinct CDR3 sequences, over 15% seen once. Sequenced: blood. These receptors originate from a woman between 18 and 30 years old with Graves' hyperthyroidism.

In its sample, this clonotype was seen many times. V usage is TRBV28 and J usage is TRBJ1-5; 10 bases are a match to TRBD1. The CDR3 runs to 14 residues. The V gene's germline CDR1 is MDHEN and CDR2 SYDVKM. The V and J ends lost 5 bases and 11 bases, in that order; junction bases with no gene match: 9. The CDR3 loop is CASSVTGGFGAQHF. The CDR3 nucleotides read TGTGCCAGCAGTGTGACAGGGGGCTTTGGGGCCCAGCATTTT. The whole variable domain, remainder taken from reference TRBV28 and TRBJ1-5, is DVKVTQSSRYLVKRTGEKVFLECVQDMDHENMFWYRQDPGLGLRLIYFSYDVKMKEKGDIPEGYSVSREKKERFSLILESASTNQTSMYLCASSVTGGFGAQHFGDGTRLSIL.

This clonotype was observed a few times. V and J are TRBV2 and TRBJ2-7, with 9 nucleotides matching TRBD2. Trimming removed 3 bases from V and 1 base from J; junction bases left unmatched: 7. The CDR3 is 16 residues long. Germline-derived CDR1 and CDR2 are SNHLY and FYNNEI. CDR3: CASSERVAGESYEQYF. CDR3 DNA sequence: TGTGCCAGCAGTGAGAGGGTAGCGGGAGAGTCCTACGAGCAGTACTTC.

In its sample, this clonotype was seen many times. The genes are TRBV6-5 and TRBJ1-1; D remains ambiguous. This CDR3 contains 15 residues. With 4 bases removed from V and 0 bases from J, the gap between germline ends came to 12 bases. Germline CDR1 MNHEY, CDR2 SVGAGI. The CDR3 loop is CASSLTVGMNTEAFF. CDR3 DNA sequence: TGTGCCAGCAGTTTAACAGTGGGAATGAACACTGAAGCTTTCTTT.

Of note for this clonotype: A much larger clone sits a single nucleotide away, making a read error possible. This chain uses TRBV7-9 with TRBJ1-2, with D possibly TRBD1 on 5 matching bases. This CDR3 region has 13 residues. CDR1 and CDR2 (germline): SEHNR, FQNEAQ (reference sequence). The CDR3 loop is CASSLAGRDGYSF. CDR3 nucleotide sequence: TGTGCCAGCAGCTTGGCGGGGCGCGATGGCTACAGCTTC.

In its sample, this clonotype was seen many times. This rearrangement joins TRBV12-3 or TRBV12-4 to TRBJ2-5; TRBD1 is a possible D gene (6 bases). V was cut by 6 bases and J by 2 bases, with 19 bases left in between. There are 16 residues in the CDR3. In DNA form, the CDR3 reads TGTGCCAGCAGACCGCGAAGTACAGGGTGGCAAGAGACCCAGTACTTC. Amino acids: CASRPRSTGWQETQYF.

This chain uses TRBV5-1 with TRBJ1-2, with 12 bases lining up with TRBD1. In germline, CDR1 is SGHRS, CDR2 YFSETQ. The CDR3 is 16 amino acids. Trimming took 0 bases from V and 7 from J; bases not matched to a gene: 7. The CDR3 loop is CASSLDPGQGAVGYTF. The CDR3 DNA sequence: TGCGCCAGCAGCTTGGATCCGGGACAGGGGGCGGTTGGCTACACCTTC.

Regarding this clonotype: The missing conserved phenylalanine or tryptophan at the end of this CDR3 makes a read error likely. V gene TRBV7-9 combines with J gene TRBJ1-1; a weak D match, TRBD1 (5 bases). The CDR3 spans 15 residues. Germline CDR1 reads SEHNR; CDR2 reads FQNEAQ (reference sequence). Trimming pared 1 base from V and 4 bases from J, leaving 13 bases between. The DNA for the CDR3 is TGTGCCAGCAGCTTAGATAGGGGAGGGATCACTGAAGCTTTCTAT. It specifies CASSLDRGGITEAFY.

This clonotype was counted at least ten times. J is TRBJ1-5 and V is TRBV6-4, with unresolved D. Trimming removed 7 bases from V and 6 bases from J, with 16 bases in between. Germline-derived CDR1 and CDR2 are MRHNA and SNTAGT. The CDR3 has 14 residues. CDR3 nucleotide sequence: TGTGCCAGCAATCCCTGCATGACCAGTCAGCCCCAGCATTTT. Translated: CASNPCMTSQPQHF.

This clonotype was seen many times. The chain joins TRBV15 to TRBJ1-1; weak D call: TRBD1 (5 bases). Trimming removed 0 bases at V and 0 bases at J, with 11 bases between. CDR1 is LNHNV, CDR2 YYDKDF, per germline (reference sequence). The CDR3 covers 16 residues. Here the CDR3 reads CATSRDPWGMNTEAFF. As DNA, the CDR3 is TGTGCCACCAGCAGAGATCCGTGGGGGATGAACACTGAAGCTTTCTTT.

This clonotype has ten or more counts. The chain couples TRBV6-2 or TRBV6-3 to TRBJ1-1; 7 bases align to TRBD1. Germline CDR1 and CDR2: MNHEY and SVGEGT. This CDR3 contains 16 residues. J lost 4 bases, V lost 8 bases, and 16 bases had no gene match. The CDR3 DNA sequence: TGTGCCAGCCGGGCTCGGATATGGGCAGGGGGCACTGAAGCTTTCTTT. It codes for CASRARIWAGGTEAFF.

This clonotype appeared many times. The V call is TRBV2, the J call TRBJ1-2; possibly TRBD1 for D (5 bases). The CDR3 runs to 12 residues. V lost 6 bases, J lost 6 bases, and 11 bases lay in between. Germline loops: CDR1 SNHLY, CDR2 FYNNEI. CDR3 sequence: CASSRERNGYTF. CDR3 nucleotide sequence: TGTGCCAGCAGCAGGGAAAGGAATGGCTACACCTTC.

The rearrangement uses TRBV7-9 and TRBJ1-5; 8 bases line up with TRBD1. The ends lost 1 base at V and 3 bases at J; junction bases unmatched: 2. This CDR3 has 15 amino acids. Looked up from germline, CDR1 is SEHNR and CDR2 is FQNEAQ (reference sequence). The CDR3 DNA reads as TGTGCCAGCAGCTTAGGCCAGGGGGCCAATCAGCCCCAGCATTTT. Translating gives CASSLGQGANQPQHF.

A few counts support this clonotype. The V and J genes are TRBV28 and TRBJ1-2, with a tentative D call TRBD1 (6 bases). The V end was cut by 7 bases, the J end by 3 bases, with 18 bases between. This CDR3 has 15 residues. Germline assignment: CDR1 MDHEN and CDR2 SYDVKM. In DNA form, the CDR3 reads TGTGCCAGCACCTGGGGGGCTGGAGTAGACTATGGCTACACCTTC. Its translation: CASTWGAGVDYGYTF.

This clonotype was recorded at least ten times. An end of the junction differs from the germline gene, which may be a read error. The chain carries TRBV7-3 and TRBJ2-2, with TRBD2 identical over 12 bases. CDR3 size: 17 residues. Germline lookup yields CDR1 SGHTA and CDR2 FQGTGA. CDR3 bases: TGTGCCAGCAGCTTAAAAGGACTAGCGGGGAATACCGGGGAGCTGCTTTTT. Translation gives CASSLKGLAGNTGELLF. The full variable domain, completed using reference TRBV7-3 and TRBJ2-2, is GAGVSQTPSNKVTEKGKYVELRCDPISGHTALYWYRQSLGQGPEFLIYFQGTGAADDSGLPNDRFFAVRPEGSVSTLKIQRTERGDSAVYLCASSLKGLAGNTGELLFGEGSRLTVL.

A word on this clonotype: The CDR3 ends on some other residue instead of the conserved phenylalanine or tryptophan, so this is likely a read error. The CDR3 sequence is CASSTPRTGNTEAFL. The DNA of the CDR3 is TGTGCCAGCAGTACTCCCCGGACTGGGAACACTGAAGCTTTCCTT. The genes are TRBV6-2 or TRBV6-3 and TRBJ1-1; D remains ambiguous. CDR1 is MNHEY, CDR2 SVGEGT, per germline. The CDR3 contains 15 residues. Trimming took off 5 bases at V and 1 base at J, with 14 bases between the two ends.

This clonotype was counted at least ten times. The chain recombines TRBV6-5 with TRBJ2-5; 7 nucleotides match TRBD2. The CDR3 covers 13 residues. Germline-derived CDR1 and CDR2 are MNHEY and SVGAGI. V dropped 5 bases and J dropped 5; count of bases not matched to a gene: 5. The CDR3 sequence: CASSRGGWETQYF. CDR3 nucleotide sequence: TGTGCCAGCAGTCGCGGGGGTTGGGAGACCCAGTACTTC.

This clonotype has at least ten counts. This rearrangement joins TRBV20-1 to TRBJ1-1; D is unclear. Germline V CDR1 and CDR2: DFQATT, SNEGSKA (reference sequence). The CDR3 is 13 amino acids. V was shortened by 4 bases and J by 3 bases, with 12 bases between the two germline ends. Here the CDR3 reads CSAIKDRYTEAFF. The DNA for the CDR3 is TGCAGTGCTATAAAAGACCGGTACACTGAAGCTTTCTTT.

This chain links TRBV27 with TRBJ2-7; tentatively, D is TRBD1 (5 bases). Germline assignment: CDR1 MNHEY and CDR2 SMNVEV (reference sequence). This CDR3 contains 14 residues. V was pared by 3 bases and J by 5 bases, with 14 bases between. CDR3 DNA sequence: TGTGCCAGCAGTTTGGGGCAGGATCGGCACGAGCAGTACTTC. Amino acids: CASSLGQDRHEQYF.

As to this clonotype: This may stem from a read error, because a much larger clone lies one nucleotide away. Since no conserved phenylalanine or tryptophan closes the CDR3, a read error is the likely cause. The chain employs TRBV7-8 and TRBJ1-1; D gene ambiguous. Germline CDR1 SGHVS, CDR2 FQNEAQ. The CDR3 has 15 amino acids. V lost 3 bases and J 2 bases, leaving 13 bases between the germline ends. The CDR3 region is CASSFKGLANTEAFY. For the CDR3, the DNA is TGTGCCAGCAGCTTCAAGGGATTAGCCAACACTGAAGCTTTCTAT.

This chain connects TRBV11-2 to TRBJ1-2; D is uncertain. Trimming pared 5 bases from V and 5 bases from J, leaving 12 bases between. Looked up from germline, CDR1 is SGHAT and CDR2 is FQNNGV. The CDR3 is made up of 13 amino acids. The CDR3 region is CASSTRRSYGYTF. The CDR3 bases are TGTGCCAGCAGCACCCGACGGTCATATGGCTACACCTTC.

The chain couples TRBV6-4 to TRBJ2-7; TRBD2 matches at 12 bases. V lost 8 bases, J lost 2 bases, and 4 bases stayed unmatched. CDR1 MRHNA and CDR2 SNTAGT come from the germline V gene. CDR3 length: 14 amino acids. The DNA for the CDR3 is TGTGCCAGCTCCGCTAGCGGGGGGGCCTACGAGCAGTACTTC. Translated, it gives CASSASGGAYEQYF.